This TCR beta chain was found in a study of neoadjuvant anti-PD-1 for oral cavity cancer. Study details: Nivolumab at 3 mg/kg was mostly given biweekly, three to four doses, pre-surgery.

Some clones are missing from TCRdb's copy, which holds only in-frame ones; the method was immunoSEQ multiplex PCR. The profile shows 4,500 to 6,000 clones, roughly 50% of them singletons. The CDR3 has 16 residues. V was clipped by 3 bases and J by 5 bases; unmatched bases: 10. The germline CDR1 and CDR2 sequences are SGHVS and FQNEAQ. These oral cavity squamous cell carcinomas were HPV-negative and locally advanced. The sequence was obtained from a person between 40 and 79 years old with oral cavity squamous cell carcinoma. The sequencing used tumor tissue, collected before nivolumab (anti-PD-1) treatment. The rearrangement joins TRBV7-8 to TRBJ2-5, with TRBD2 matching 9 bases. The DNA of the CDR3 is TGTGCCAGCAGCTTGCGGGGGGGCCTGGTCCAGGAGACCCAGTACTTC. This codes for CASSLRGGLVQETQYF.